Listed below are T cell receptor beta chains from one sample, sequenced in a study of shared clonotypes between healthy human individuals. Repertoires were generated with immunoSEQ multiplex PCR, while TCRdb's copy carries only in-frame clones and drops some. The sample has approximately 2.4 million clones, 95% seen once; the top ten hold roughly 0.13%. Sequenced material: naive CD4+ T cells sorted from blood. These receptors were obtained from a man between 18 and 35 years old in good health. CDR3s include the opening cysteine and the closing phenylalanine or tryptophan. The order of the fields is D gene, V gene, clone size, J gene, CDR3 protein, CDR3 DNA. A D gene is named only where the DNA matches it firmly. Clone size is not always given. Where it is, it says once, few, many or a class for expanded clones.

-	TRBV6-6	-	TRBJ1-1	CASSYSPRNTEAFF	TGTGCCAGCAGTTACTCCCCGAGGAACACTGAAGCTTTCTTT
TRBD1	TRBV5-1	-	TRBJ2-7	CASSDRDRGLEQYF	TGCGCCAGCAGCGACCGGGACAGGGGCCTCGAGCAGTACTTC
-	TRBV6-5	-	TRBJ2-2	CASSSRVNTGELFF	TGTGCCAGCAGTAGCAGGGTTAACACCGGGGAGCTGTTTTTT
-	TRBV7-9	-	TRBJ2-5	CASSPEAETQYF	TGTGCCAGCAGCCCCGAGGCAGAGACCCAGTACTTC
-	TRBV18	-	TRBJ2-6	CASSPGQTNVLTF	TGTGCCAGCTCACCAGGGCAGACCAACGTCCTGACTTTC
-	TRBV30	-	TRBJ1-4	CAWSVAVEVLF	TGTGCCTGGAGTGTAGCGGTAGAGGTGCTTTTT
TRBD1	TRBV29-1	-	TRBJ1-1	CSGHRGPTEAFF	TGCAGCGGCCACAGGGGGCCAACTGAAGCTTTCTTT
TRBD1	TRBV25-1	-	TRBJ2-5	CASSESGDRGPYRETQYF	TGTGCCAGCAGTGAATCCGGGGACAGGGGGCCCTATAGGGAGACCCAGTACTTC
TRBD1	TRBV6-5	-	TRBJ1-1	CASSSTQGAEAFF	TGTGCCAGCAGTTCGACACAGGGGGCTGAAGCTTTCTTT
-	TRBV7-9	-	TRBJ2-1	CASSFVLGLQDEQFF	TGTGCCAGCAGCTTCGTGCTGGGACTCCAAGATGAGCAGTTCTTC
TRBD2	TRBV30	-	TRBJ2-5	CAWSWTSGGAKETQYF	TGTGCCTGGAGTTGGACTAGCGGGGGGGCAAAGGAGACCCAGTACTTC
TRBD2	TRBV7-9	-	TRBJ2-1	CASSPWGGEGNEQFF	TGTGCCAGCAGCCCATGGGGCGGGGAGGGCAATGAGCAGTTCTTC
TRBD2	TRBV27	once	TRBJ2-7	CASSLTAGTSRYYEQYF	TGTGCCAGCAGTTTAACCGCCGGGACTAGCAGATACTACGAGCAGTACTTC
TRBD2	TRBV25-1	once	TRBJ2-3	CASSWTSGRGTDTQYF	TGTGCCAGCAGTTGGACTAGCGGGAGAGGCACAGATACGCAGTATTTT
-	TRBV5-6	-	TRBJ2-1	CASSLVGSSYNEQFF	TGTGCCAGCAGCTTAGTTGGGAGCTCCTACAATGAGCAGTTCTTC
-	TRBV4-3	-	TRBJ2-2	CASSQEAGVTGELFF	TGCGCCAGCAGCCAAGAGGCAGGGGTGACCGGGGAGCTGTTTTTT
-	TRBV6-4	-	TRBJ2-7	CASSDCSVNQKPRYEQYF	TGTGCCAGCAGTGACTGTTCAGTTAACCAGAAGCCGAGGTACGAGCAGTACTTC
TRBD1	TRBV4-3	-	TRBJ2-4	CASSQRDSKNIQYF	TGCGCCAGCAGCCAACGGGACAGCAAAAACATTCAGTACTTC
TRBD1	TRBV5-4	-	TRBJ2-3	CASSFDRAAGGPDTQYF	TGTGCCAGCAGCTTCGACAGAGCGGCAGGGGGACCAGATACGCAGTATTTT
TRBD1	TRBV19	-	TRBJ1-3	CATWTGFSGNTIYF	TGTGCCACTTGGACAGGCTTCTCTGGAAACACCATATATTTT
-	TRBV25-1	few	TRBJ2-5	CASSGYQETQYF	TGTGCCAGCAGTGGTTACCAAGAGACCCAGTACTTC
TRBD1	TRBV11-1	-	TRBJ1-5	CASSFKRDSHQHF	TGTGCCAGCAGCTTCAAAAGGGACAGCCACCAGCATTTT
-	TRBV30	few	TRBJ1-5	CAWSFRVSNQPQHF	TGTGCCTGGAGTTTCAGGGTATCCAATCAGCCCCAGCATTTT
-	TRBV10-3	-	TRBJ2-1	CAISESGRNNEQFF	TGTGCCATCAGTGAAAGTGGTCGGAACAATGAGCAGTTCTTC
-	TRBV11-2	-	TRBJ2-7	CASSLRNHEQYF	TGTGCCAGCAGCTTAAGGAACCACGAGCAGTACTTC
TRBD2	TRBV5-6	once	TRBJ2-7	CASSPGLVFYEQYF	TGTGCCAGCAGCCCTGGACTAGTTTTCTACGAGCAGTACTTC
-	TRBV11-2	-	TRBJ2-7	CASRISGSGEQYF	TGTGCCAGCCGCATTTCGGGATCGGGCGAGCAGTACTTC
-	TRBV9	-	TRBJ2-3	CASSTLFHVVSDTQYF	TGTGCCAGCAGCACTCTATTTCACGTTGTGTCAGATACGCAGTATTTT
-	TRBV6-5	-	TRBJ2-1	CASSSGSLGYNEQFF	TGTGCCAGCAGCTCGGGGAGCCTGGGCTACAATGAGCAGTTCTTC
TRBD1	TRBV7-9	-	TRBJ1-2	CASSSAGTGIPGYTF	TGTGCCAGCAGCTCTGCCGGGACAGGGATCCCTGGCTACACCTTC
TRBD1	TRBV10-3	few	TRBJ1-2	CAISESGTGTYGYTF	TGTGCCATCAGTGAGTCTGGGACAGGGACCTATGGCTACACCTTC
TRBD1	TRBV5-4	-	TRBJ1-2	CASSLVEQGARGYTF	TGTGCCAGCAGCTTGGTAGAACAGGGGGCCAGGGGCTACACCTTC
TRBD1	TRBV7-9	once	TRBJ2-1	CASSSHRTGWNEQFF	TGTGCCAGCAGCTCCCACCGGACAGGGTGGAATGAGCAGTTCTTC
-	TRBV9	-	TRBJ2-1	CASSPHMGNEQFF	TGTGCCAGCAGCCCCCACATGGGCAATGAGCAGTTCTTC
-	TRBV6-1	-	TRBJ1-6	CASRSSSYNSPLHF	TGTGCCAGCAGGTCTAGCTCCTATAATTCACCCCTCCACTTT
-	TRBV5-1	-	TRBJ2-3	CASSFFGSQTDTQYF	TGCGCCAGCAGCTTCTTTGGCTCGCAAACCGACACGCAGTATTTT
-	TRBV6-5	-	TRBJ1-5	CASSYSQQAQPQHF	TGTGCCAGCAGTTACTCGCAACAGGCCCAGCCCCAGCATTTT
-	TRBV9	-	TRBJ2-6	CASSQLGAGANVLTF	TGTGCCAGCAGCCAACTGGGGGCTGGGGCCAACGTCCTGACTTTC
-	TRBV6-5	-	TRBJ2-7	CASSRRSSYEQYF	TGTGCCAGCAGTCGGCGGAGCTCCTACGAGCAGTACTTC
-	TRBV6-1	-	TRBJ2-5	CASSEGVKHQETQYF	TGTGCCAGCAGTGAAGGGGTGAAGCACCAAGAGACCCAGTACTTC
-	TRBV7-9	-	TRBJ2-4	CASSLTGLAKNIQYF	TGTGCCAGCAGCTTAACAGGGTTAGCCAAAAACATTCAGTACTTC
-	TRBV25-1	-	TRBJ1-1	CASSRFEEAFF	TGTGCCAGCAGTCGCTTTGAAGAAGCTTTCTTT
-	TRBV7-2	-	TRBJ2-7	CASSLGRWGTEQYF	TGTGCCAGCAGCTTAGGCCGGTGGGGGACCGAGCAGTACTTC
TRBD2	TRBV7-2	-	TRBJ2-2	CASSLGLAGGPTGELFF	TGTGCCAGCAGCTTGGGTTTAGCGGGAGGGCCTACCGGGGAGCTGTTTTTT
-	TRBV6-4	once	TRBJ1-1	CASSAGRGEAFF	TGTGCCAGCAGTGCCGGGAGAGGTGAAGCTTTCTTT
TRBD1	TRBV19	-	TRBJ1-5	CASSIGGTGGNQPQHF	TGTGCCAGTAGTATCGGAGGGACAGGGGGCAATCAGCCCCAGCATTTT
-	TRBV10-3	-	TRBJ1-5	CAISESGRGQPQHF	TGTGCCATCAGTGAGTCAGGCAGAGGCCAGCCCCAGCATTTT
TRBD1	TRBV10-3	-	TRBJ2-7	CAISESGGGQGVTYEQYF	TGTGCCATCAGTGAGTCAGGAGGGGGACAGGGAGTTACGTACGAGCAGTACTTC
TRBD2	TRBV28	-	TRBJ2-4	CASSWSGTMRKNIQYF	TGTGCCAGCAGTTGGTCCGGGACTATGAGGAAAAACATTCAGTACTTC
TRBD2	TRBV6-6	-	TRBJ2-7	CATQSTSGSYEQYF	TGTGCCACCCAGTCGACTAGCGGGAGTTACGAGCAGTACTTC
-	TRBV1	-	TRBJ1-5	CTSSQDLGWAQPQHF	TGCACCAGCAGCCAAGATCTAGGTTGGGCTCAGCCCCAGCATTTT
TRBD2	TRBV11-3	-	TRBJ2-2	CASSFHLAGDTGELFF	TGTGCCAGCAGCTTCCACCTAGCGGGGGACACCGGGGAGCTGTTTTTT
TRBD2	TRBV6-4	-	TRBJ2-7	CASSDMGTREYEQYF	TGTGCCAGCAGTGACATGGGGACTAGGGAGTACGAGCAGTACTTC
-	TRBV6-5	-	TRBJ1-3	CASSYDSSSGNTIYF	TGTGCCAGCAGTTACGACAGCAGCTCTGGAAACACCATATATTTT
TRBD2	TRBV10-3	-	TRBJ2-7	CAISESPIGTSGAYEQYF	TGTGCCATCAGTGAGTCCCCGATTGGGACTAGCGGGGCCTACGAGCAGTACTTC
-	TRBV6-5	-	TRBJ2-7	CASSPHGLVTYEQYF	TGTGCCAGCAGTCCCCATGGCCTTGTTACCTACGAGCAGTACTTC
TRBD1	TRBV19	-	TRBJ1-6	CASSSLGTGDSPLHF	TGTGCCAGTAGTTCCTTAGGGACAGGTGATTCACCCCTCCACTTT
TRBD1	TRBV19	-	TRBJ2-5	CASRTGGSETQYF	TGTGCCAGTCGGACAGGGGGCTCAGAGACCCAGTACTTC